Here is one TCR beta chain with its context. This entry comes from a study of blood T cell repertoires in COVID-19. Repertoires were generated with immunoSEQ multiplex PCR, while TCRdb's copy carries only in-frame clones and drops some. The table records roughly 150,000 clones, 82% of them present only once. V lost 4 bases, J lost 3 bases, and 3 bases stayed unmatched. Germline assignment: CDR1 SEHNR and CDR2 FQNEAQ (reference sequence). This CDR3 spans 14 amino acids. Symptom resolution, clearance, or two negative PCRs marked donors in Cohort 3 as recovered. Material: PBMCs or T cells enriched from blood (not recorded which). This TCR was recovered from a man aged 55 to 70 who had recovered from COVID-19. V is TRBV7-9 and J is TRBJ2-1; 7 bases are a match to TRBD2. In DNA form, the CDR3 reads TGTGCCAGCAGCTCTAGCGGCTTCTACAATGAGCAGTTCTTC. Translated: CASSSSGFYNEQFF. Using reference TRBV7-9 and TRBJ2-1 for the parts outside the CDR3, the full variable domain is DTGVSQNPRHKITKRGQNVTFRCDPISEHNRLYWYRQTLGQGPEFLTYFQNEAQLEKSRLLSDRFSAERPKGSFSTLEIQRTEQGDSAMYLCASSSSGFYNEQFFGPGTRLTVL.